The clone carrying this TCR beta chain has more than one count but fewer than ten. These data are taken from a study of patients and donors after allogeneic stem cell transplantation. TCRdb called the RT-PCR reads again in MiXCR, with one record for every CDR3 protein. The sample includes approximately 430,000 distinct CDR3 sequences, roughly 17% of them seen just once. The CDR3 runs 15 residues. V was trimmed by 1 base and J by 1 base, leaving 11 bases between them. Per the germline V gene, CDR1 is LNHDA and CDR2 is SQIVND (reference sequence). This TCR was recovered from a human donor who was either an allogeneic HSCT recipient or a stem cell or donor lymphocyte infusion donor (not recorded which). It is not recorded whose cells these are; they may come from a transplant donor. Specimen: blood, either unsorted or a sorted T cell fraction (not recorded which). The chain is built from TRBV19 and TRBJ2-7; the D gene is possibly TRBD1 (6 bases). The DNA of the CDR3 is TGTGCCAGTAGTATAGGCAGGGGATCATCCTACGAGCAGTACTTC. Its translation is CASSIGRGSSYEQYF. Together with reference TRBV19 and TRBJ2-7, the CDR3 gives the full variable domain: DGGITQSPKYLFRKEGQNVTLSCEQNLNHDAMYWYRQDPGQGLRLIYYSQIVNDFQKGDIAEGYSVSREKKESFPLTVTSAQKNPTAFYLCASSIGRGSSYEQYFGPGTRLTVT.